The subject of this entry is one TCR beta chain. The data originate from a study of T cells in localized non-small cell lung cancer. Assay used: immunoSEQ multiplex PCR; TCRdb lists only in-frame clones, some missing. Altogether approximately 4,000 clones are present, roughly 29% being singletons, with the ten largest covering about 20%. CDR3 size: 15 residues. Germline CDR1 is SGHNT and CDR2 is YENEEA. V gave up 2 bases and J gave up 4 bases; unmatched junction bases: 4. The origin of this receptor is a male donor aged 60 or over with stage III lung adenocarcinoma. The chain joins TRBV11-3 to TRBJ2-1, with 8 bases identical to TRBD2. The material was lung tumor tissue, obtained before any cancer treatment. The CDR3 DNA follows: TGTGCCAGCAGCTTAATCCCTAGCGGGTACAATGAGCAGTTCTTC. As protein: CASSLIPSGYNEQFF. The whole variable domain, filled in from reference TRBV11-3 and TRBJ2-1, reads EAGVVQSPRYKIIEKKQPVAFWCNPISGHNTLYWYLQNLGQGPELLIRYENEEAVDDSQLPKDRFSAERLKGVDSTLKIQPAELGDSAVYLCASSLIPSGYNEQFFGPGTRLTVL.